Following are 7 T cell receptor beta chains from one sample sequenced in a study of T cells after yellow fever vaccination (dated by TCRdb to the late 2010s). Sample treatment or condition, as interpreted from the label and publication: live attenuated yellow fever vaccine strain. Receptor libraries were prepared by 5' RACE. The instrument given in TCRdb is Illumina HiSeq 2500. TCRdb ran its own pipeline on the public reads, namely fastp trimming at Q25 and MiXCR clone calling, and kept in-frame beta chains. Under each unique CDR3 protein, matching rows form one entry showing the most common genes and DNA. This sample comprises hundreds of thousands of distinct CDR3 sequences, roughly 6.2% of them detected only once. The leading ten clones occupy 15% of the sample. The input for sequencing was PBMCs, taken 5 days after the yellow fever booster vaccination. All receptors come from a young man who received the YFV17D yellow fever vaccine.

This clonotype occurred many times. V gene TRBV3-1 combines with J gene TRBJ2-5; TRBD2 is a possible D gene (6 bases). V dropped 3 bases and J dropped 3 bases, with 17 bases sitting between them. The germline V gene encodes CDR1 LGHDT and CDR2 YNNKEL (reference sequence). The CDR3 spans 16 residues. DNA of the CDR3: TGTGCCAGCAGCCACGTAGCCGGGACTCTCAAAGAGACCCAGTACTTC. Its protein is CASSHVAGTLKETQYF.

The V gene is TRBV2, the J gene TRBJ2-3, with 7 bases identical to TRBD1. Germline assignment: CDR1 SNHLY and CDR2 FYNNEI. V lost 6 bases and J lost 4; bases outside the gene matches: 7. The CDR3 extends over 14 amino acids. The DNA for the CDR3 is TGTGCCAGCAGGTCTCAGGGGGTTGCAGATACGCAGTATTTT. Translated, it gives CASRSQGVADTQYF.

The CDR3 coding sequence is TGTGCCATCAGGGAACCGGGACTAGCGGGAGTCCGGGGCACCGGGGAGCTGTTTTTT. The encoded protein is CAIREPGLAGVRGTGELFF. The chain joins TRBV10-3 to TRBJ2-2, with TRBD2 matching 14 bases. The V and J ends lost 6 bases and 4 bases, in that order; junction bases with no gene match: 13. CDR1 and CDR2 from the germline V gene are ENHRY and SYGVKD. This CDR3 comprises 19 residues.

At least ten counts were recorded for this clonotype. This chain uses TRBV29-1 with TRBJ1-1, with D hard to call. The V end was cut by 4 bases, the J end by 4 bases, with 10 bases between. The germline gives CDR1 SQVTM, CDR2 ANQGSEA. CDR3 size: 12 residues. Written as DNA, the CDR3 is TGCAGCGTTGTGGATCCGTCCACTGAAGCTTTCTTT. It codes for CSVVDPSTEAFF. Complete variable domain (other parts from reference TRBV29-1 and TRBJ1-1): SAVISQKPSRDICQRGTSLTIQCQVDSQVTMMFWYRQQPGQSLTLIATANQGSEATYESGFVIDKFPISRPNLTFSTLTVSNMSPEDSSIYLCSVVDPSTEAFFGQGTRLTVV.

This clonotype was seen only a few times. This chain uses TRBV12-3 or TRBV12-4 with TRBJ2-1, with a tentative D call TRBD1 (6 bases). The CDR3 spans 17 residues. V lost 5 bases, J lost 2 bases, and 19 bases lay in between. CDR3 loop: CASSPDGTILAYNEQFF. The CDR3 nucleotides are TGTGCCAGCAGTCCAGACGGGACAATCCTCGCCTACAATGAGCAGTTCTTC.

This chain links TRBV19 with TRBJ2-5, with 9 bases identical to TRBD2. CDR1 and CDR2 (germline): LNHDA, SQIVND (reference sequence). The CDR3 consists of 15 residues. V shed 3 bases and J 5 bases; nucleotides not matched to a gene: 7. The CDR3, as DNA: TGTGCCAGTAGTATTGGTAGCGGGAGATTTGAGACCCAGTACTTC. Translating it yields CASSIGSGRFETQYF.

This clonotype was counted at least ten times. This rearrangement joins TRBV20-1 to TRBJ2-7, with D maybe TRBD2 (5 bases). Germline V gene sequence: CDR1 DFQATT, CDR2 SNEGSKA (reference sequence). The CDR3 covers 13 residues. Trimming removed 2 bases at V and 2 bases at J, with 10 bases between. CDR3: CSARRAEPYEQYF. DNA for the CDR3: TGCAGTGCTAGAAGAGCGGAGCCCTACGAGCAGTACTTC.